This T cell receptor beta chain is from a study of T cells in Graves' hyperthyroidism and ophthalmopathy. Study-wide results and caveats: Most clonotypes that expanded in the thyroid above 0.001 also showed up in blood.

The CDR3 is made up of 14 amino acids. Trimming cost V 7 bases and J 3 bases, with 15 bases left between them. CDR1 KGHDR and CDR2 SFDVKD come from the germline V gene. Researchers took RNA transcripts and amplified the TCR beta CDR3 regions from them. TCR CDR3 regions were first amplified by RT-PCR with HTBI primers. TCRdb re-called the multiplex PCR reads through MiXCR, storing one row per CDR3 protein. The sample shows about 200,000 distinct CDR3 sequences, approximately 17% of them seen only once. Notes on this clonotype: Its specificity is unknown.

This TCR was sampled from a man in his forties or fifties with Graves' hyperthyroidism. The chain employs TRBV24-1 and TRBJ2-7, with D perhaps matching TRBD2 (6 bases). The sequencing input was blood. The CDR3 coding sequence is TGTGCCACCAGGTACTGGAGACTAGTCTACGAGCAGTACTTC. Translation gives CATRYWRLVYEQYF.